This entry lists 16 T cell receptor beta chains sequenced from one sample in a study of blood T cells in healthy people across ages (dated by TCRdb to the mid-2010s). Preparation of the library involved 5' RACE. The reads were generated on an Illumina HiSeq 2500. The second PCR ran for about 7 to 11 cycles and used a J-beta primer mix along with a sample-barcoded 5' primer. The public reads were reprocessed in TCRdb via fastp at Q25 and MiXCR, keeping in-frame beta chains. Entries that share a CDR3 protein sequence are merged under the most common genes and DNA. Here the sample has fewer than 600,000 distinct CDR3 sequences; about 28% occur a single time. The ten largest clones take up about 3.9% of the sample. This same sample was also part of a study on T cells of mothers and their children.

Sequencing was done on a sample of blood. The receptors derive from a boy under 10 years old in good health.

The rearrangement uses TRBV19 and TRBJ2-2, with D possibly being TRBD1 (6 bases). The V gene lost 9 bases and the J gene lost 7 bases, with 18 bases spanning the gap. The CDR3 is 14 residues long. The germline V gene encodes CDR1 LNHDA and CDR2 SQIVND (reference sequence). As DNA, the CDR3 is TGTGCCAGCAACCCCCAGGGGATCGTCGGGGAGCTGTTTTTT. This translates into CASNPQGIVGELFF.

A few counts support this clonotype. A read error may produce the germline difference seen at one junction end. The rearrangement joins TRBV12-3 or TRBV12-4 to TRBJ1-4; D is possibly TRBD1 (5 bases). The CDR3 contains 15 residues. CDR3: CAGSVPQGYNEKLFF. CDR3 in DNA: TGTGCCGGCAGTGTACCCCAGGGCTATAATGAAAAACTGTTTTTT.

As regards this clonotype: This likely comes from a read error, as the CDR3 has no conserved phenylalanine or tryptophan at its end. The CDR3 is CASSKDRGRGNEQFS. The CDR3 nucleotides read TGTGCCAGCTCAAAGGACAGGGGAAGGGGGAATGAGCAGTTCTCC. The chain combines TRBV18 with TRBJ2-1, with 9 bases identical to TRBD1. V was clipped by 5 bases and J by 7 bases; unmatched bases: 9. Germline V gene data show CDR1 as KGHSH and CDR2 as LQKENI. The CDR3 is 15 amino acids.

This clonotype has only a few counts. The rearrangement links TRBV7-9 to TRBJ2-2, with 10 bases identical to TRBD1. The CDR3 consists of 17 residues. The ends lost 4 bases at V and 6 bases at J; junction bases unmatched: 11. The germline CDR1 and CDR2 sequences are SEHNR and FQNEAQ (reference sequence). The CDR3: CASSSDRGRMTSGELFF. The CDR3, as DNA: TGTGCCAGCAGCTCAGACAGGGGGCGCATGACCTCCGGGGAGCTGTTTTTT.

This clonotype was detected only a few times. V gene TRBV7-3 combines with J gene TRBJ2-3, with D unresolved. V lost 1 base to trimming and J lost 2 bases, with 10 bases between them. Per germline, CDR1 SGHTA and CDR2 FQGTGA. CDR3 length equals 15 residues. The CDR3 reads CASSLNSLTTDTQYF. CDR3 sequence (DNA): TGTGCCAGCAGCTTAAACTCGCTCACCACAGATACGCAGTATTTT.

This clonotype was detected only once. One end of the junction fails to match germline, which may point to a read error. V and J are TRBV12-3 or TRBV12-4 and TRBJ2-7, with 8 bases that match TRBD2. The CDR3 length is 13 residues. CDR3 amino acids: CAGSRTSYDEQYF. The CDR3 DNA sequence: TGTGCCGGCAGTCGGACTAGCTACGACGAGCAGTACTTC.

V is TRBV6-2 or TRBV6-3 and J is TRBJ1-1; D perhaps matches TRBD1 (5 bases). The CDR3 sequence is 14 residues long. The germline CDR1 and CDR2 sequences are MNHEY and SVGEGT. Trimming shortened V by 5 bases and J by 4 bases, and 14 bases separated the two germline ends. Written as DNA, the CDR3 is TGTGCCAGCAGTCGTATGGCGGGGACCACTGAAGCTTTCTTT. It encodes CASSRMAGTTEAFF.

In its sample, this clonotype was seen a few times. The CDR3 nucleotides read TGTGCCAACTACAAGCGGGGGCCCCTTAGGTTTGCCTCGAGCGAGCAGTACTTC. Residues: CANYKRGPLRFASSEQYF. The V call is TRBV6-7, the J call TRBJ2-7, with 8 bases that match TRBD2. TRBV6-7 qualifies as an ORF whose function is uncertain. CDR3 length: 18 amino acids. V trimming: 10 bases; J trimming: 6 bases; junction bases outside the gene matches: 26.

This clonotype was picked up a small number of times. V and J are TRBV30 and TRBJ1-2; TRBD1 aligns across 7 bases. Germline CDR1 is GTSNPN and CDR2 is SVGIG (reference sequence). Trimming at V came to 5 bases and at J to 3 bases, leaving 6 bases not matched to a gene. The length of the CDR3 is 13 residues. The CDR3, as DNA: TGTGCCTGGCTAAACAGGGGTCACTATGGCTACACCTTC. It is translated as CAWLNRGHYGYTF.

This clonotype was seen more than once but under ten times. The chain links TRBV20-1 to TRBJ1-2, with 7 positions matching TRBD1. Trimming at V came to 0 bases and at J to 3 bases, leaving 1 base not matched to a gene. The CDR3 sequence is 13 residues long. Germline CDR1 DFQATT, CDR2 SNEGSKA (reference sequence). The CDR3 region has the DNA TGCAGTGCTAGAGACGGGACAGACTATGGCTACACCTTC. As protein: CSARDGTDYGYTF.

The DNA of the CDR3 is TGTGCCAGCAGCTCGGAATCTCCTTGGGAGACCCAGTACTTC. It encodes CASSSESPWETQYF. The chain is built from TRBV5-5 and TRBJ2-5; D call uncertain. Trimming pared 3 bases from V and 5 bases from J, leaving 14 bases between. Germline lookup yields CDR1 SGHKS and CDR2 YYEKEE (reference sequence). This CDR3 region has 14 residues.

This clonotype turned up a few times. The chain combines TRBV5-1 with TRBJ2-1; tentatively, D is TRBD1 (6 bases). The CDR3 is 14 amino acids. Trimming took 0 bases from V and 8 from J, leaving 12 bases between them. Germline CDR1 reads SGHRS; CDR2 reads YFSETQ. Here the CDR3 DNA reads TGCGCCAGCAGCTTGGTGGGGGCATTGGATGAGCAGTTCTTC. Protein product: CASSLVGALDEQFF.

This clonotype was picked up one time. The genes are TRBV1 and TRBJ1-5; the table's D call, TRBD1, was not checked against the DNA. TRBV1 corresponds to a pseudogene. The CDR3 contains 17 residues. The CDR3 loop reads CTSSIRDRPYSNQPQHF. Written as DNA, the CDR3 is TGCACCAGCAGCATCCGGGACAGGCCCTATAGCAATCAGCCCCAGCATTTT.

V usage is TRBV12-3 or TRBV12-4 and J usage is TRBJ2-5, with 7 bases identical to TRBD2. The last part of the DNA fits TRBJ2-1 better; the J call may be wrong. The CDR3 loop spans 15 amino acids. CDR3 loop: CASSFWGGTYNEQFF. The DNA of the CDR3 is TGTGCCAGCAGTTTTTGGGGGGGAACCTACAATGAGCAGTTCTTC.

This clonotype has just a few counts. The J gene is TRBJ2-5, the V gene TRBV5-1; D is uncertain. The CDR3 length is 13 residues. The germline CDR1 and CDR2 sequences are SGHRS and YFSETQ. V gave up 6 bases and J gave up 5 bases, with 14 bases separating them. Here the CDR3 reads CASTQEDSETQYF. The DNA for the CDR3 is TGCGCCAGCACCCAGGAAGACTCCGAGACCCAGTACTTC.

The chain carries TRBV10-2 and TRBJ2-7; unclear D gene. This CDR3 is 16 amino acids long. The V end was cut by 6 bases, the J end by 0 bases, with 18 bases between. CDR1 is WSHSY, CDR2 SAAADI, per germline. CDR3 loop: CASSPVLIGSSYEQYF. CDR3 in DNA: TGCGCCAGCAGCCCCGTGTTGATAGGCAGCTCCTACGAGCAGTACTTC.